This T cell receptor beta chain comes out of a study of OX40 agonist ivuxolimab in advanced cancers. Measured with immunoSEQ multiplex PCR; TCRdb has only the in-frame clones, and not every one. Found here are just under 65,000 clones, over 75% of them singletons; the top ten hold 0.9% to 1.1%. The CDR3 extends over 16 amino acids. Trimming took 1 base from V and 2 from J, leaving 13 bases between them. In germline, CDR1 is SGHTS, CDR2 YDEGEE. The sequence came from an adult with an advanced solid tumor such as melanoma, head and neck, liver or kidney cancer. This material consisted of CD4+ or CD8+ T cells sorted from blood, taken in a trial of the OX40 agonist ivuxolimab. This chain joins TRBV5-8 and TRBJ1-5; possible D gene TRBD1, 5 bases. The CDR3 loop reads CASSLFWGTGNQPQHF. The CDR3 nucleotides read TGTGCCAGCAGCTTGTTCTGGGGCACGGGCAATCAGCCCCAGCATTTT.